This TCR beta chain was identified during a study of tumour-infiltrating T cells in Burkitt lymphoma. On the study more broadly: Repertoire clonality predicted overall and progression-free survival.

The table lists this clone with a count of one. The length of the CDR3 is 16 residues. The trim removed 7 bases at V and 3 bases at J, leaving 12 bases unmatched. Germline values: CDR1 SNHLY, CDR2 FYNNEI. Data came from immunoSEQ multiplex PCR; TCRdb stores just in-frame clones and leaves some out. The sample includes roughly 15,000 clones, roughly 80% of them seen just once. The receptor was isolated from a human donor with diffuse large B-cell lymphoma. The chain recombines TRBV2 with TRBJ1-5, with 7 positions matching TRBD1. Sequenced: tumor tissue. The CDR3 spells CASKSDGTVNNQPQHF. The DNA of the CDR3 is TGTGCCAGCAAAAGTGACGGGACAGTGAACAATCAGCCCCAGCATTTT.